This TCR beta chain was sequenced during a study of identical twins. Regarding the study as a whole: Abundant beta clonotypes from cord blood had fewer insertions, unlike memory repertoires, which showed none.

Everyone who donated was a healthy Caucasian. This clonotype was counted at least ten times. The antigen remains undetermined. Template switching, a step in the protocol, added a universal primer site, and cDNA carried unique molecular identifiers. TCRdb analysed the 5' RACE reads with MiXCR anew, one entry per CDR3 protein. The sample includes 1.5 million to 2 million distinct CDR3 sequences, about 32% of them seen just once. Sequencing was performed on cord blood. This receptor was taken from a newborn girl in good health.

The CDR3 protein is CASTGVRKETQYF. The CDR3 DNA follows: TGTGCCAGCACAGGGGTGAGGAAAGAGACCCAGTACTTC. The chain links TRBV2 to TRBJ2-5; TRBD1 is a possible D gene (6 bases). Trimming took 7 bases from V and 3 from J, leaving 12 bases between them. CDR3 length: 13 residues. CDR1 is SNHLY, CDR2 FYNNEI, per germline.